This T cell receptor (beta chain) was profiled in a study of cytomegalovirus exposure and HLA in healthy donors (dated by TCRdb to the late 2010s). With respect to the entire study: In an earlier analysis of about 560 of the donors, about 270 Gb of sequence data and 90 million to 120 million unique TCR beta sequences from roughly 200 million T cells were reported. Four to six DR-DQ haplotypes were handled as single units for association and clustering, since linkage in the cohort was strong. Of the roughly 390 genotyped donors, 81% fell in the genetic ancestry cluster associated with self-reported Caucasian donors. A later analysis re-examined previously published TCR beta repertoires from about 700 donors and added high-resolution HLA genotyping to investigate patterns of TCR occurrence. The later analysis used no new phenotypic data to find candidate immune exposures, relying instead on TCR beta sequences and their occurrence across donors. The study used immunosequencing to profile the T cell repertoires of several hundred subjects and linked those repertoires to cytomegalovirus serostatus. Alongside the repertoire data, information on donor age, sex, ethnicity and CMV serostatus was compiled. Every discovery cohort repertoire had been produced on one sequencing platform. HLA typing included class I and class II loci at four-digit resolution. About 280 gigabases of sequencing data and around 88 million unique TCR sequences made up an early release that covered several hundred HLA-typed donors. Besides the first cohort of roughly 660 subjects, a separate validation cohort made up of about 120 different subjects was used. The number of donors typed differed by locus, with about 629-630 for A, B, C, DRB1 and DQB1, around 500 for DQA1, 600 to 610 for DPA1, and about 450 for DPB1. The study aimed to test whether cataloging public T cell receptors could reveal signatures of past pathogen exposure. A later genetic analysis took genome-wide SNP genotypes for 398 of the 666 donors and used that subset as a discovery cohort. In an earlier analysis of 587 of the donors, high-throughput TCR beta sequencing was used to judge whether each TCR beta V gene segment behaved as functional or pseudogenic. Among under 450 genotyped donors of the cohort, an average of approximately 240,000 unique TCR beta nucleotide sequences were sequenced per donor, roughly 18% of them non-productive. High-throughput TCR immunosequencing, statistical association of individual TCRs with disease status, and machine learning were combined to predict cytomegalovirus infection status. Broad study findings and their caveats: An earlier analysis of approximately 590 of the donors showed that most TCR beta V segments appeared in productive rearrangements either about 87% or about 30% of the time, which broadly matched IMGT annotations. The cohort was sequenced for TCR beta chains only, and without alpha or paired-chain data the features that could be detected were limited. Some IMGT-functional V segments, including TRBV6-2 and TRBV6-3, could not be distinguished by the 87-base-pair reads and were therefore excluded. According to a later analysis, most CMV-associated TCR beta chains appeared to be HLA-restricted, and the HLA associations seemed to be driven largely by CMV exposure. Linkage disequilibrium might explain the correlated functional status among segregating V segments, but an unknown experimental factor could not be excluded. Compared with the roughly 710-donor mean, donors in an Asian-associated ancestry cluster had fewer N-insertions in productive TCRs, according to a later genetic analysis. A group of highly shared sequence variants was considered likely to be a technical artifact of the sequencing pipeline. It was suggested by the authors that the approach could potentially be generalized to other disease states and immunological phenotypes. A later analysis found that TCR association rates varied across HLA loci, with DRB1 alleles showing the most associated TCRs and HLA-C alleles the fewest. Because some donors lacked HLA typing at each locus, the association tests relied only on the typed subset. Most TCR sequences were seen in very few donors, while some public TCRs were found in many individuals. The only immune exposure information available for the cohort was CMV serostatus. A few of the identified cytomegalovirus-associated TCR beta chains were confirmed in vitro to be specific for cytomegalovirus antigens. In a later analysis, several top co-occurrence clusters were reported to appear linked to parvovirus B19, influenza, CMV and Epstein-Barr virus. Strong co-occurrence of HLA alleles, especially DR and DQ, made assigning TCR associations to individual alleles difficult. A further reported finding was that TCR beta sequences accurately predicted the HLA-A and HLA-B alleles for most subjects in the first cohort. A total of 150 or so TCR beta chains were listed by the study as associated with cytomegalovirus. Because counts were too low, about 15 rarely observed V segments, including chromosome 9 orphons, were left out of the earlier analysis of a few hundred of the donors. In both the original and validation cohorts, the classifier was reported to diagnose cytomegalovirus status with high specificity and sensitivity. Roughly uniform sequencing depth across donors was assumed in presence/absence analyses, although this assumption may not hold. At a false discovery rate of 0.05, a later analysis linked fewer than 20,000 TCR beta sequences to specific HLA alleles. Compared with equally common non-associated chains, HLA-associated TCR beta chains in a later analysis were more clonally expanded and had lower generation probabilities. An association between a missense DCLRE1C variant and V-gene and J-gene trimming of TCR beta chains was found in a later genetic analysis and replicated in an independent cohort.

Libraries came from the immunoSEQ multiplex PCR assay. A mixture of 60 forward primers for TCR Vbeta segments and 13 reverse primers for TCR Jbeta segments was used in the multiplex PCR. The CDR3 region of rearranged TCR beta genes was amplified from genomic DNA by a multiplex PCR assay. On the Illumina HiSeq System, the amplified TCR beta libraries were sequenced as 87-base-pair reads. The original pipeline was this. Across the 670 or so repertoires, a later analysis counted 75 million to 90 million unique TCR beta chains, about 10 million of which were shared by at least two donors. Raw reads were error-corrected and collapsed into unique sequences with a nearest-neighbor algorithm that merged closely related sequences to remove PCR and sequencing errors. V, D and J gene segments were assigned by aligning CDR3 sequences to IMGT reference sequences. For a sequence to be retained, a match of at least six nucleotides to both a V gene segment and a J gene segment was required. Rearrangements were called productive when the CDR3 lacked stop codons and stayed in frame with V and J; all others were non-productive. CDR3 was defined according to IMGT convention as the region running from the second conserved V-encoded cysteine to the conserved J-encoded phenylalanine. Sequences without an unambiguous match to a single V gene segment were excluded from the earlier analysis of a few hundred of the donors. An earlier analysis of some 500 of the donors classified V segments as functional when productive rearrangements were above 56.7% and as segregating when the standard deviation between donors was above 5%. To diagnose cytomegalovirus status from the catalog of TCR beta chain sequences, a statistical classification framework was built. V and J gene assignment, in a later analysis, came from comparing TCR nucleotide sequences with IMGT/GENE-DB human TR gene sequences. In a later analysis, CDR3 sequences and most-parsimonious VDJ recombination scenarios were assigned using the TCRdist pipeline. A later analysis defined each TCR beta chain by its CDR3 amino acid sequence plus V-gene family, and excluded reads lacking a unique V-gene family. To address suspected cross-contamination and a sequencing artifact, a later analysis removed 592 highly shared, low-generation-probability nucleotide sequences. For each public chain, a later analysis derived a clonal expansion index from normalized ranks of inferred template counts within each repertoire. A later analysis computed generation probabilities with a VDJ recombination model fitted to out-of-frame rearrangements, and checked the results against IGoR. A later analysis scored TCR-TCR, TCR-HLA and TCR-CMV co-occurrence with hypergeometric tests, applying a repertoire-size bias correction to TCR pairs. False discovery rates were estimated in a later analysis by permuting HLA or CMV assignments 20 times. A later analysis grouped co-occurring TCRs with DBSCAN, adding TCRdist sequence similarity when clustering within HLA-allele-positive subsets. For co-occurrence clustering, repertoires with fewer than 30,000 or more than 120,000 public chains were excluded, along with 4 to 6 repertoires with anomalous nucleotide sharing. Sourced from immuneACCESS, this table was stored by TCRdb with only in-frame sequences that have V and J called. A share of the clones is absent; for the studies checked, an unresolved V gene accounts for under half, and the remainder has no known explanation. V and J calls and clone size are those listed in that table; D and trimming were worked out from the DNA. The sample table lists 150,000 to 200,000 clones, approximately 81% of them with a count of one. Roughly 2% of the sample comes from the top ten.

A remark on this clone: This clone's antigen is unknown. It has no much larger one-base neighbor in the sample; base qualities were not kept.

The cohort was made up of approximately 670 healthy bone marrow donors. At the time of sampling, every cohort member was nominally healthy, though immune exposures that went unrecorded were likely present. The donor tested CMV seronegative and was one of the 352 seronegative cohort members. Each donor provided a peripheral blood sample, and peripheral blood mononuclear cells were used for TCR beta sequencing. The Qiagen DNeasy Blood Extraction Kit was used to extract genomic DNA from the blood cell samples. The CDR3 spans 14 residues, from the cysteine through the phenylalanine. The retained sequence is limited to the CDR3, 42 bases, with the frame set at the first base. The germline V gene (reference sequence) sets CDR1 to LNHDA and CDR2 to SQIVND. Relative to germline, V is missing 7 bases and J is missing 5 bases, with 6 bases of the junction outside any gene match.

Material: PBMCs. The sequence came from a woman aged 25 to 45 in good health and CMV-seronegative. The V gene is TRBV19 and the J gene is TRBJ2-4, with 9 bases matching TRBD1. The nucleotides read TGTGCCAGTACCAAGACAGGGGGAGAAAACATTCAGTACTTC. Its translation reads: CASTKTGGENIQYF.